These 5 T cell receptor beta chains came from one sample sequenced in a study of T cells after yellow fever vaccination. In TCRdb, the 5' RACE reads were re-called with MiXCR into one record per CDR3 protein. The repertoire holds 95,000 to 150,000 distinct CDR3 sequences, with 7.4% as singletons. This specimen consisted of CD4+ T cells sorted from PBMCs, obtained 10 to 11 days after the first yellow fever vaccination. The receptors here all came from a man younger than 30 who received the YFV17D yellow fever vaccine.

This sequence joins TRBV20-1 and TRBJ2-6; D perhaps matches TRBD2 (5 bases). Germline assignment: CDR1 DFQATT and CDR2 SNEGSKA (reference sequence). The V and J ends lost 6 bases and 4 bases respectively, with 22 bases between them. CDR3 length equals 17 residues. Written as DNA, the CDR3 is TGCAGTGCGCCACCGGGATCAATTGCGGGCGGGGCCAACGTCCTGACTTTC. It is translated as CSAPPGSIAGGANVLTF.

This clonotype was seen ten or more times. The chain joins TRBV6-5 to TRBJ2-1, with 9 bases identical to TRBD1. The ends lost 4 bases at V and 8 bases at J; junction bases unmatched: 6. From germline, CDR1 is MNHEY and CDR2 SVGAGI. The CDR3 has 14 amino acids. In nucleotides, the CDR3 is TGTGCCAGCAGTTCATCGGACAGGGGCCATGAGCAGTTCTTC. It codes for CASSSSDRGHEQFF.

Ten or more counts support this clonotype. V gene TRBV4-1 combines with J gene TRBJ1-4; D is perhaps TRBD1 (5 bases). The CDR3 is made up of 16 amino acids. V lost 1 base and J lost 8, with 17 bases in between. Germline values: CDR1 MGHRA, CDR2 YSYEKL. CDR3 sequence (DNA): TGCGCCAGCAGCCAAGGTGGGAGATGGGGGAAGGAAAAACTGTTTTTT. This sequence encodes CASSQGGRWGKEKLFF.

This clonotype was detected many times. The chain employs TRBV11-2 and TRBJ2-1; 7 nucleotides align to TRBD2. Germline V gives CDR1 SGHAT, CDR2 FQNNGV. The J segment lost 6 bases and the V segment lost 1 base, leaving 6 bases of the junction unmatched. This CDR3 is built from 15 residues. The CDR3 is CASSLVLANANEQFF. In nucleotides, the CDR3 is TGTGCCAGCAGCTTAGTACTAGCGAACGCCAATGAGCAGTTCTTC.

This clonotype appeared many times. The V gene is TRBV6-5, the J gene TRBJ2-5, with 12 nucleotides matching TRBD2. CDR3 size: 17 residues. Germline CDR1 reads MNHEY; CDR2 reads SVGAGI. J was trimmed by 1 base and V by 6 bases; bases with no gene match: 9. CDR3 protein: CASRQTGLAGLQETQYF. The CDR3 nucleotides read TGTGCCAGCAGACAAACAGGACTAGCGGGGCTCCAAGAGACCCAGTACTTC.